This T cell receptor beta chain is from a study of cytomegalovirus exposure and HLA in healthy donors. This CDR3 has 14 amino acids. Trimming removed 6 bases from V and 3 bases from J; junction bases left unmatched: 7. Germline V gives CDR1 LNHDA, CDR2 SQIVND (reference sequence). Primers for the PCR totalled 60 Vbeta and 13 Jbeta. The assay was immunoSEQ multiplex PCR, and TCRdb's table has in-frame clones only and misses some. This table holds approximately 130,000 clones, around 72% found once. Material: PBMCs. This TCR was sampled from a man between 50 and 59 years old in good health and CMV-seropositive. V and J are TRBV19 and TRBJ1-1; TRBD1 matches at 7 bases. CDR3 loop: CASSLTGRDTEAFF. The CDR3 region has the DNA TGTGCCAGTAGCCTGACAGGGCGGGACACTGAAGCTTTCTTT.